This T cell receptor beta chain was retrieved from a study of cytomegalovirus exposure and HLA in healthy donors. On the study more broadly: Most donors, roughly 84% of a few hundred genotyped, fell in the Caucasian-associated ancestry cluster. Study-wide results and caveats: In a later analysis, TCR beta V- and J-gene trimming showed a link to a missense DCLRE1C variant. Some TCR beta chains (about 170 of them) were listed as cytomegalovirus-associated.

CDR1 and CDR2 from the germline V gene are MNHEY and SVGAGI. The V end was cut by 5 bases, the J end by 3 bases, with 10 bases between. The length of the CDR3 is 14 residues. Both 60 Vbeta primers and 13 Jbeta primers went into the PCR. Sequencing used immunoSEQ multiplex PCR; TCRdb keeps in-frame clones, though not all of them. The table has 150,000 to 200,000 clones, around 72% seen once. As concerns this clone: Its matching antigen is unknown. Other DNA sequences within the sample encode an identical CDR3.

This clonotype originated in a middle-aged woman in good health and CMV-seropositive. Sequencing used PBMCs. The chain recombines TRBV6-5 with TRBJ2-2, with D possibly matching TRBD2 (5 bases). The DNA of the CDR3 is TGTGCCAGCAGTAAACGAGGGTACACCGGGGAGCTGTTTTTT. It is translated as CASSKRGYTGELFF.